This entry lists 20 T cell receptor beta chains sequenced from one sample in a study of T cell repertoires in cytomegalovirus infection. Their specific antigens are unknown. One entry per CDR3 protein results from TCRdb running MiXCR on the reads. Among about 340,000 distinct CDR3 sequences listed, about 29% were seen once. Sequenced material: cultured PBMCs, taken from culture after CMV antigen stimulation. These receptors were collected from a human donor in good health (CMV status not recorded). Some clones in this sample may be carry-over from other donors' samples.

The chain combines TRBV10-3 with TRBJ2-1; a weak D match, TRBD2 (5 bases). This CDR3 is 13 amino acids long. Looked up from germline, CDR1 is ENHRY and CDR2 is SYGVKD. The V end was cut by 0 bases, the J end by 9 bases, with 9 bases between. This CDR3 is CAISESGDREQFF. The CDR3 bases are TGTGCCATCAGTGAGTCGGGAGACCGTGAGCAGTTCTTC.

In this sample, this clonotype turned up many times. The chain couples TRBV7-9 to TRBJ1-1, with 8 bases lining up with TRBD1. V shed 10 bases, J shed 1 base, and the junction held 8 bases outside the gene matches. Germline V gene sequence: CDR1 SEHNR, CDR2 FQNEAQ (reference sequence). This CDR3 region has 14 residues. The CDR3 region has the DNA TGTGCCACTCCTGGACAGGGTGCGAACACTGAAGCTTTCTTT. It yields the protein CATPGQGANTEAFF.

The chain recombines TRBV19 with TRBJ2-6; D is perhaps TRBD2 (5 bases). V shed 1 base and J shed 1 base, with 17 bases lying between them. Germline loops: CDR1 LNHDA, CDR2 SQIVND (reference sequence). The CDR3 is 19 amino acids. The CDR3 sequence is CASSIGGLRSVSGANVLTF. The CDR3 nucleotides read TGTGCCAGTAGTATAGGAGGGCTCCGGTCCGTTTCTGGGGCCAACGTCCTGACTTTC. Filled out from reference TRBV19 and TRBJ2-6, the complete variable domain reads DGGITQSPKYLFRKEGQNVTLSCEQNLNHDAMYWYRQDPGQGLRLIYYSQIVNDFQKGDIAEGYSVSREKKESFPLTVTSAQKNPTAFYLCASSIGGLRSVSGANVLTFGAGSRLTVL.

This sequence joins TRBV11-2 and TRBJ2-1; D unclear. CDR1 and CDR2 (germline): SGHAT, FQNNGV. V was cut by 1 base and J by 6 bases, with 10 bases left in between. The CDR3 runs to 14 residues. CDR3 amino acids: CASSLAPRANEQFF. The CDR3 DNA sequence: TGTGCCAGCAGCTTAGCGCCTAGAGCCAATGAGCAGTTCTTC.

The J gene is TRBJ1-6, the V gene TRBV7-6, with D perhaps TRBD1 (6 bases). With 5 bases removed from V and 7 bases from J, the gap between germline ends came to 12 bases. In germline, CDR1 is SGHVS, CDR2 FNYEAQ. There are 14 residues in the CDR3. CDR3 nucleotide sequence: TGTGCCAGCAGCCCGAAGACAGGCAATTCACCCCTCCACTTT. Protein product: CASSPKTGNSPLHF.

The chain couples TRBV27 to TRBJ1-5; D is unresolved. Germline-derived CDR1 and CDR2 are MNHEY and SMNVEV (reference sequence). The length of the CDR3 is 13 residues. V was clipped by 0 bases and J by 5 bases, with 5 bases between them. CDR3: CASSLSPYQPQHF. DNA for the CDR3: TGTGCCAGCAGTTTATCTCCGTATCAGCCCCAGCATTTT.

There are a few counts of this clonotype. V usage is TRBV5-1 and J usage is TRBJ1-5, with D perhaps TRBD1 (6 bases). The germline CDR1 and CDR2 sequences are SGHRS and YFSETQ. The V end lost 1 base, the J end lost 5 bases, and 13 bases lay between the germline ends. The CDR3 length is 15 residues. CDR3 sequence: CASSLTGKDDQPQHF. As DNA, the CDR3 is TGCGCCAGCAGCTTGACAGGGAAGGATGATCAGCCCCAGCATTTT.

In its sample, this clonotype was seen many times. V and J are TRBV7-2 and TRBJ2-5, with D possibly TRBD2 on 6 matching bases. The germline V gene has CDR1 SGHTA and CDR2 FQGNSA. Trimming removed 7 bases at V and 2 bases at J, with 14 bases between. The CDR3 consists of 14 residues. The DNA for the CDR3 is TGTGCCAGCACTCGGGGGACTTGGCAAGAGACCCAGTACTTC. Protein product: CASTRGTWQETQYF. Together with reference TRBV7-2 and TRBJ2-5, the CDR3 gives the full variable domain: GAGVSQSPSNKVTEKGKDVELRCDPISGHTALYWYRQSLGQGLEFLIYFQGNSAPDKSGLPSDRFSAERTGGSVSTLTIQRTQQEDSAVYLCASTRGTWQETQYFGPGTRLLVL.

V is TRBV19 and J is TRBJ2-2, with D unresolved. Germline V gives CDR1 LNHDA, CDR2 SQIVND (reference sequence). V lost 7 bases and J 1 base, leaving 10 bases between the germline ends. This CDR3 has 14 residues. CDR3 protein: CASNSLGNTGELFF. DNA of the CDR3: TGTGCCAGTAATTCCCTTGGGAACACCGGGGAGCTGTTTTTT.

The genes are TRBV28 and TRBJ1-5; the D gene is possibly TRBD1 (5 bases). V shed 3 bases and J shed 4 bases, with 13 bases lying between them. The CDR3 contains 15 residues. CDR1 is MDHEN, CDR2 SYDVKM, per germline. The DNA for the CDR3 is TGTGCCAGCAGTTTCCCGGGGCGAGAGAATCAGCCCCAGCATTTT. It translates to CASSFPGRENQPQHF.

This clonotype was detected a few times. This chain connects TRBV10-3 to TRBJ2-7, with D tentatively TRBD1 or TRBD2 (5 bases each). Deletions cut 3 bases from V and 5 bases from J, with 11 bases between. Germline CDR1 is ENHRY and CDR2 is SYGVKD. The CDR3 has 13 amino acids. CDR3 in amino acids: CAISDGTFNEQYF. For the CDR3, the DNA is TGTGCCATCAGTGACGGGACGTTCAACGAGCAGTACTTC.

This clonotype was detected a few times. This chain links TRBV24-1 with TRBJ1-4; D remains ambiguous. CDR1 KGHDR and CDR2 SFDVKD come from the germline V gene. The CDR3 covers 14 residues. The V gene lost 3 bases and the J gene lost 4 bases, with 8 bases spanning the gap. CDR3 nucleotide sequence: TGTGCCACCAGTGATCCCGGGCTTAATGAAAAACTGTTTTTT. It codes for CATSDPGLNEKLFF.

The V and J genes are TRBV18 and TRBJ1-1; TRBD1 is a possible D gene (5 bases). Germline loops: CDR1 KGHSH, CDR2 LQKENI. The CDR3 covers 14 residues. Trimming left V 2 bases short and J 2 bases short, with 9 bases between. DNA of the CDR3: TGTGCCAGCTCACCAAGGGGTGATAACACTGAAGCTTTCTTT. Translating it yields CASSPRGDNTEAFF.

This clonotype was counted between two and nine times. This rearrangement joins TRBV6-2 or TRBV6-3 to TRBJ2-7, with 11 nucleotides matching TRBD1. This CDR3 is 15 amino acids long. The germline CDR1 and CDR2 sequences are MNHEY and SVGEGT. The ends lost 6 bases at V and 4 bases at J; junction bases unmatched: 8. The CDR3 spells CASSAGTGGFYEQYF. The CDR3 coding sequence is TGTGCCAGCAGCGCCGGGACAGGGGGGTTTTACGAGCAGTACTTC.

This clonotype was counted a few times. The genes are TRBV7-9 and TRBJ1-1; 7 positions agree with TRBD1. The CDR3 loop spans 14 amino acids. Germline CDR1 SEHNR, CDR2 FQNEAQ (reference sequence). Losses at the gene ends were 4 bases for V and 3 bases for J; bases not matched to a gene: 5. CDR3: CASSWQTGYTEAFF. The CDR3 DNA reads TGTGCCAGCAGCTGGCAGACAGGGTACACTGAAGCTTTCTTT.

The DNA for the CDR3 is TGCAGTGCTAGACCGGGGAACACTGAAGCTTTCTTT. Translating gives CSARPGNTEAFF. This chain joins TRBV20-1 and TRBJ1-1; D unclear. Per germline, CDR1 DFQATT and CDR2 SNEGSKA (reference sequence). The CDR3 length is 12 residues. V shed 2 bases and J shed 1 base, with 5 bases lying between them.

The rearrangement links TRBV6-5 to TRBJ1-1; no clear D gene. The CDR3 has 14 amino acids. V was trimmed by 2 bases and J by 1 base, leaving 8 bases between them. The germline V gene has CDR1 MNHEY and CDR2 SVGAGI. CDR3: CASSYLGSNTEAFF. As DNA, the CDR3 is TGTGCCAGCAGTTACCTTGGATCGAACACTGAAGCTTTCTTT.

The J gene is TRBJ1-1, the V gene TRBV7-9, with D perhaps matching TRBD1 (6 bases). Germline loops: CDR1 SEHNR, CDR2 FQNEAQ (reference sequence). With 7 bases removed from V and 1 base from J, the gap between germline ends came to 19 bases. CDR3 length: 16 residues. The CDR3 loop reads CASTLAGGGRNTEAFF. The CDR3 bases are TGTGCCAGCACCTTGGCGGGCGGGGGCAGGAACACTGAAGCTTTCTTT.

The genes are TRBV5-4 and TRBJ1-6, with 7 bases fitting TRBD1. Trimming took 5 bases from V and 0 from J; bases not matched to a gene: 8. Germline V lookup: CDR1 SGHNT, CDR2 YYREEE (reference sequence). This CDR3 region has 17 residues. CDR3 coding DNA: TGTGCCAGCAGTCGCGACAGGGCTAGCTCCTATAATTCACCCCTCCACTTT. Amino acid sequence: CASSRDRASSYNSPLHF.

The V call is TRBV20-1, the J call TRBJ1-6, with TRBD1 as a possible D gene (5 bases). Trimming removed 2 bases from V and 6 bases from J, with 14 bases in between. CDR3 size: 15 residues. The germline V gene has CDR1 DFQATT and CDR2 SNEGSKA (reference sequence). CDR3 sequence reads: CSARRPGSRNSPLHF. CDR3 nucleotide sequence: TGCAGTGCTAGAAGGCCAGGGTCTCGTAATTCACCCCTCCACTTT.